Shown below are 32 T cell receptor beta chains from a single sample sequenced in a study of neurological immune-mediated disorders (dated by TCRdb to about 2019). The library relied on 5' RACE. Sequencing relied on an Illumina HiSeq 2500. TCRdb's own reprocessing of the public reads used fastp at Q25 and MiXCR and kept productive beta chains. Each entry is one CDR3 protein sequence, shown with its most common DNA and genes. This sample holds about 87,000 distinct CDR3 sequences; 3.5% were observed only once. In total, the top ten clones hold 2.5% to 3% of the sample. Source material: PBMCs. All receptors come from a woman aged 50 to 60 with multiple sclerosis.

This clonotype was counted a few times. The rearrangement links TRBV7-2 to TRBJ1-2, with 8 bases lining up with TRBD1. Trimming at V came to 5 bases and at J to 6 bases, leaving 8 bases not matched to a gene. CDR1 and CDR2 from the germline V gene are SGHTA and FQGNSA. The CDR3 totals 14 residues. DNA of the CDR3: TGTGCCAGCAGCCACCCGACAGGGGTTGATGGCTACACCTTC. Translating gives CASSHPTGVDGYTF. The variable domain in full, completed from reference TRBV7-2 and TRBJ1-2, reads GAGVSQSPSNKVTEKGKDVELRCDPISGHTALYWYRQSLGQGLEFLIYFQGNSAPDKSGLPSDRFSAERTGGSVSTLTIQRTQQEDSAVYLCASSHPTGVDGYTFGSGTRLTVV.

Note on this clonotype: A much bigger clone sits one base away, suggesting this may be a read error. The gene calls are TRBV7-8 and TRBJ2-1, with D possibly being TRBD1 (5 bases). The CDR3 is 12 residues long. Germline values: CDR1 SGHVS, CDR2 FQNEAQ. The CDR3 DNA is TGTGACAGCAGCTTAGTTCGGACAGAGCAGTTCTTC. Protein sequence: CDSSLVRTEQFF.

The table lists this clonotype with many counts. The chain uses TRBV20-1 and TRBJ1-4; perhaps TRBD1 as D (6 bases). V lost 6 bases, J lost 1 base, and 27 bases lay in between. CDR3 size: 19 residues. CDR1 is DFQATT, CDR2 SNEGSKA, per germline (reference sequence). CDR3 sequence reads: CSALSGVVQKHRTNEKLFF. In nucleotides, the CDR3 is TGCAGTGCCCTCTCAGGGGTCGTACAGAAACATAGAACTAATGAAAAACTGTTTTTT.

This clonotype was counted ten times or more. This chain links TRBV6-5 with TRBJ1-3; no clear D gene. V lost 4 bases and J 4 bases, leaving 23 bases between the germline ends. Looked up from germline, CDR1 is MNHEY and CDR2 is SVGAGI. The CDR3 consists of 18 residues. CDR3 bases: TGTGCCAGCAGTTCCCTCATAGTAGATGTAACTTCAGGAAACACCATATATTTT. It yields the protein CASSSLIVDVTSGNTIYF.

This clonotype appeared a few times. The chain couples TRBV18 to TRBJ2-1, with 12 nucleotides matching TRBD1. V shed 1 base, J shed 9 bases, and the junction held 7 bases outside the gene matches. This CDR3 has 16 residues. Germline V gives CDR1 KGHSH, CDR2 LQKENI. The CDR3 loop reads CASSPRGQGAQGEQFF. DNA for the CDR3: TGTGCCAGCTCACCACGGGGACAGGGGGCGCAGGGTGAGCAGTTCTTC.

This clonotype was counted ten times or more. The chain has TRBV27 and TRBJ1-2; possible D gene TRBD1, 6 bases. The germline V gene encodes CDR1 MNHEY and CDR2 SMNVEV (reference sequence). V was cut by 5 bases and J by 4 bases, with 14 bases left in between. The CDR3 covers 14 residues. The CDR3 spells CASSPGDRPYGYTF. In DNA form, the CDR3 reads TGTGCCAGCAGTCCAGGGGACCGGCCCTATGGCTACACCTTC.

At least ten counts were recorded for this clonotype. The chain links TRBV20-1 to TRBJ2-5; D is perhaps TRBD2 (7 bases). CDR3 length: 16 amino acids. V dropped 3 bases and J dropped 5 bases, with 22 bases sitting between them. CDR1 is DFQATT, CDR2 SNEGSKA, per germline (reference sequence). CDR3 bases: TGCAGTGCTAGTTGGGAGGGCTCCTCCGGGGGCGAGACCCAGTACTTC. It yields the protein CSASWEGSSGGETQYF.

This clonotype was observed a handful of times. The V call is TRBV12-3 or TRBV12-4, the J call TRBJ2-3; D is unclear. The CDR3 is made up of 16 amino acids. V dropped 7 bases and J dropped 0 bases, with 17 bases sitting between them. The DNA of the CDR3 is TGTGCCAGCACAACATCCGGACCGATTAGCACAGATACGCAGTATTTT. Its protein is CASTTSGPISTDTQYF.

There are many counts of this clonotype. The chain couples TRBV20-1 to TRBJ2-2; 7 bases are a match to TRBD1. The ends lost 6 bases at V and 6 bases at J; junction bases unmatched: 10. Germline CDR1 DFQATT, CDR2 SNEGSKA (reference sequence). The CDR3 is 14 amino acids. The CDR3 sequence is CSAPFLQGAGELFF. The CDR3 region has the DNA TGCAGTGCCCCCTTCTTGCAGGGGGCCGGGGAGCTGTTTTTT.

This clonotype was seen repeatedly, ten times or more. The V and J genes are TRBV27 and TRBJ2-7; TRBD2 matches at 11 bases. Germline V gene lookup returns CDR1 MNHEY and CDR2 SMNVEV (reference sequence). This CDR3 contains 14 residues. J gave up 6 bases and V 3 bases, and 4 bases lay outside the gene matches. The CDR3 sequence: CASSFTSGGFEQYF. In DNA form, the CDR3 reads TGTGCCAGCAGTTTTACTAGCGGGGGTTTCGAGCAGTACTTC.

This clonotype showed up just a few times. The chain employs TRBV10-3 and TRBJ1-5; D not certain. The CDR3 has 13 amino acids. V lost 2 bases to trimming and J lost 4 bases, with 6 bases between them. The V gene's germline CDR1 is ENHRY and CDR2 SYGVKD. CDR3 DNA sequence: TGTGCCATCAGTGAGGTCGTGAATCAGCCCCAGCATTTT. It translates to CAISEVVNQPQHF.

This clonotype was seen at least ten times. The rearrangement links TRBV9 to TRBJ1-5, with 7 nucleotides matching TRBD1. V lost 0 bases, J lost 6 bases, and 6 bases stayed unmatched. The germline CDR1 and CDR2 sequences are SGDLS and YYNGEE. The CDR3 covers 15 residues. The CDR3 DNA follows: TGTGCCAGCAGCGTAGATACAGGGGTTGCTCAGCCCCAGCATTTT. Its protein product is CASSVDTGVAQPQHF.

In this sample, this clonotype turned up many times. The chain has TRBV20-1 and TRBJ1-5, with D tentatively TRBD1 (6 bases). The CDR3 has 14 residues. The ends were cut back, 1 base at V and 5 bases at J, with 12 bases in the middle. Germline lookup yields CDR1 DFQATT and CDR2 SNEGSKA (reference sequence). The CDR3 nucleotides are TGCAGTGCTAGAGGGGGGCGGGTTTATCAGCCCCAGCATTTT. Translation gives CSARGGRVYQPQHF.

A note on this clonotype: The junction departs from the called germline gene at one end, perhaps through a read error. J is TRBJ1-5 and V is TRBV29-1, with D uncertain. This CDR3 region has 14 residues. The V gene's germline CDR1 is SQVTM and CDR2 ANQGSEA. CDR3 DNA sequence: TGCAGCGTCGGGGTTGGGGATAGCAATAAGACCCAGAATTTT. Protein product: CSVGVGDSNKTQNF.

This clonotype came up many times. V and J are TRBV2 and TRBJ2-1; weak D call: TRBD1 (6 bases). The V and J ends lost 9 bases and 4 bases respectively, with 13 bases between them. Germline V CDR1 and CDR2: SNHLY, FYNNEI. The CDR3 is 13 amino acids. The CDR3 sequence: CASTDSGYNEQFF. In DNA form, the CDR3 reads TGTGCCAGTACGGACAGTGGGTACAATGAGCAGTTCTTC.

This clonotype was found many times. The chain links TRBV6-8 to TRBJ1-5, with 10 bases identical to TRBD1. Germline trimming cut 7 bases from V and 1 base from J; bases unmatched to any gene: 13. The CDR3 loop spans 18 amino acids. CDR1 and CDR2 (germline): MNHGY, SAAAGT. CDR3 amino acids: CASIPTGTGASSNQPQHF. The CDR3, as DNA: TGTGCCAGCATTCCCACCGGGACAGGGGCTTCAAGCAATCAGCCCCAGCATTTT.

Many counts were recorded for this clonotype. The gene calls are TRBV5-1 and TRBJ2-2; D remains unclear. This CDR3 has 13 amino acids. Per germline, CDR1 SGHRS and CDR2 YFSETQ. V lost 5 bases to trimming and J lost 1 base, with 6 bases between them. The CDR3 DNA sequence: TGCGCCAGCAGTCGAAAGAACACCGGGGAGCTGTTTTTT. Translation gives CASSRKNTGELFF.

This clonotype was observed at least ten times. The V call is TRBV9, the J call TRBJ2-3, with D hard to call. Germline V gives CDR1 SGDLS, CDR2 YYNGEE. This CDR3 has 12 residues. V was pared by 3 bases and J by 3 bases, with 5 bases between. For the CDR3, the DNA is TGTGCCAGCAGCGACACAACAGATACGCAGTATTTT. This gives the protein CASSDTTDTQYF. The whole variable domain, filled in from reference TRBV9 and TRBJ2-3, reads DSGVTQTPKHLITATGQRVTLRCSPRSGDLSVYWYQQSLDQGLQFLIQYYNGEERAKGNILERFSAQQFPDLHSELNLSSLELGDSALYFCASSDTTDTQYFGPGTRLTVL.

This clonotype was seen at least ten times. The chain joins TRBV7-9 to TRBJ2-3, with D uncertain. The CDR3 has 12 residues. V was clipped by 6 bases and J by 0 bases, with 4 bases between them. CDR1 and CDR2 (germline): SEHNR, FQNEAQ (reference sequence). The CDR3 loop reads CASSLSTDTQYF. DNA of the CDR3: TGTGCCAGCAGTCTGAGCACAGATACGCAGTATTTT.

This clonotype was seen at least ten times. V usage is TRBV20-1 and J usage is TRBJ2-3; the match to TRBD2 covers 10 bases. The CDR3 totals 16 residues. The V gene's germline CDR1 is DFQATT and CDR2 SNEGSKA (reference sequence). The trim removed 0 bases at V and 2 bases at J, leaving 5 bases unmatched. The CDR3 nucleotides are TGCAGTGCTAGAGATGGCACTAGCGGGGACACAGATACGCAGTATTTT. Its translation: CSARDGTSGDTDTQYF.

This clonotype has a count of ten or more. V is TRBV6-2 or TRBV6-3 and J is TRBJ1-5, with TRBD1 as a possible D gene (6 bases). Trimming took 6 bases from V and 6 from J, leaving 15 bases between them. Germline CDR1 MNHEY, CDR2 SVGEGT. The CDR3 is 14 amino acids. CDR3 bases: TGTGCCAGCAGGGTCAGGGGAACATTTCAGCCCCAGCATTTT. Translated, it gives CASRVRGTFQPQHF.

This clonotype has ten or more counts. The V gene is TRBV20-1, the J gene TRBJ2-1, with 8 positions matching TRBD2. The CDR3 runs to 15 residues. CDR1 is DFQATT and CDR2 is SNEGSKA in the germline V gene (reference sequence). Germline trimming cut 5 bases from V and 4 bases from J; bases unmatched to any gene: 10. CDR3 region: CSAPIAGRVYNEQFF. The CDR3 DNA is TGCAGTGCTCCTATAGCGGGGAGAGTATACAATGAGCAGTTCTTC.

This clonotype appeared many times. CDR3 coding DNA: TGCAGTGCTAGAAGGGCCGGGGGGCCCAGGAATGAGCAGTTCTTC. It is translated as CSARRAGGPRNEQFF. The chain carries TRBV20-1 and TRBJ2-1; D may be TRBD2 (7 bases). The length of the CDR3 is 15 residues. V was cut by 2 bases and J by 7 bases, with 18 bases left in between. Germline lookup yields CDR1 DFQATT and CDR2 SNEGSKA (reference sequence).

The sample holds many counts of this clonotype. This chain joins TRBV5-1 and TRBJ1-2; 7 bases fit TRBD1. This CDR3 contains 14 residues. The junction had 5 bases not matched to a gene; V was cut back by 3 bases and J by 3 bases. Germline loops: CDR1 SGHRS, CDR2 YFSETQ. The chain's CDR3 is CASSSAGTDYGYTF. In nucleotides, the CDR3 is TGCGCCAGCAGCTCCGCCGGGACAGACTATGGCTACACCTTC.

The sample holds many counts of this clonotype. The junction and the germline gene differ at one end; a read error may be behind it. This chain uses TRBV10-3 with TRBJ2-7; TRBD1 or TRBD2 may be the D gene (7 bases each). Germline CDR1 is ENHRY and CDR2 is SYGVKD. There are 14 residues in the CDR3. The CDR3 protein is CAISSRGGLSSSHF. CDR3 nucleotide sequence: TGTGCCATCAGTTCCAGGGGGGGTTTGTCGTCTTCGCACTTC.

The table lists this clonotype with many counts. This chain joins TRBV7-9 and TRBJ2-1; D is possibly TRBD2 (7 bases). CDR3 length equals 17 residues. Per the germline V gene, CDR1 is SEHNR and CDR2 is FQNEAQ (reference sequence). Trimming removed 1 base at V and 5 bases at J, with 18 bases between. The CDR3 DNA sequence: TGTGCCAGCAGCTTAGAGGAGGGGGGGCCCCCGAACAATGAGCAGTTCTTC. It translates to CASSLEEGGPPNNEQFF. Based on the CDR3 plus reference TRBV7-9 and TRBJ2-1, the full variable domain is DTGVSQNPRHKITKRGQNVTFRCDPISEHNRLYWYRQTLGQGPEFLTYFQNEAQLEKSRLLSDRFSAERPKGSFSTLEIQRTEQGDSAMYLCASSLEEGGPPNNEQFFGPGTRLTVL.

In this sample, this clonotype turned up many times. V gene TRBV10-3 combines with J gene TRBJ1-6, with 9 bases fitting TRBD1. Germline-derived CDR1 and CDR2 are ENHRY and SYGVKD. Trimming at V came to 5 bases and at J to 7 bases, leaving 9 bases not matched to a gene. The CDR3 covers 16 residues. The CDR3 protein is CAISKTGQGGNSPLHF. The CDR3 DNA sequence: TGTGCCATCAGTAAAACGGGACAGGGCGGGAATTCACCCCTCCACTTT.

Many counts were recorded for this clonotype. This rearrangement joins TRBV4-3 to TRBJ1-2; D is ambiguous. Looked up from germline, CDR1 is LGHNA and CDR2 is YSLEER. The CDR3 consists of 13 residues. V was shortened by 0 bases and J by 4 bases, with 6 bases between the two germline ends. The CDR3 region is CASSQDAAYGYTF. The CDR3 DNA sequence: TGCGCCAGCAGCCAAGATGCGGCCTATGGCTACACCTTC.

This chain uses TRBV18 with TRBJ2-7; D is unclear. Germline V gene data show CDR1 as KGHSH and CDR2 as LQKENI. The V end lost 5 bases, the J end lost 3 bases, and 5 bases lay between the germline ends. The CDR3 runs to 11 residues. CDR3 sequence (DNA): TGTGCCAGCTCAGAAAACTACGAGCAGTACTTC. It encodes CASSENYEQYF.

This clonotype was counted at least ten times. The CDR3 coding sequence is TGTGCCAGCACTTGGACGGCCTCCTACGAGCAGTACTTC. This encodes CASTWTASYEQYF. The chain employs TRBV12-3 or TRBV12-4 and TRBJ2-7; D is unresolved. V dropped 7 bases and J dropped 0 bases, with 10 bases sitting between them. The CDR3 length is 13 residues.

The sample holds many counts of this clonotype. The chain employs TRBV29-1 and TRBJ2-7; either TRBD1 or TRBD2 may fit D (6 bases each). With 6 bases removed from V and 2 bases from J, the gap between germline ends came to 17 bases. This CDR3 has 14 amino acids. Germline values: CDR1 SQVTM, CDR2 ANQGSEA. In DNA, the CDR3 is TGCAGCGTGTCAGATGGAGGGGACACCTACGAGCAGTACTTC. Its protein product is CSVSDGGDTYEQYF.

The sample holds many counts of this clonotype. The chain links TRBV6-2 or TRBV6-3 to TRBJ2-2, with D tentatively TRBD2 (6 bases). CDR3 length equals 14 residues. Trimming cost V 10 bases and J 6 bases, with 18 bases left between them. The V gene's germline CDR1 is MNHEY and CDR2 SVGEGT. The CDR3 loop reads CAISGTVHAGELFF. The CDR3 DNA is TGTGCCATTTCCGGGACTGTCCACGCCGGGGAGCTGTTTTTT.